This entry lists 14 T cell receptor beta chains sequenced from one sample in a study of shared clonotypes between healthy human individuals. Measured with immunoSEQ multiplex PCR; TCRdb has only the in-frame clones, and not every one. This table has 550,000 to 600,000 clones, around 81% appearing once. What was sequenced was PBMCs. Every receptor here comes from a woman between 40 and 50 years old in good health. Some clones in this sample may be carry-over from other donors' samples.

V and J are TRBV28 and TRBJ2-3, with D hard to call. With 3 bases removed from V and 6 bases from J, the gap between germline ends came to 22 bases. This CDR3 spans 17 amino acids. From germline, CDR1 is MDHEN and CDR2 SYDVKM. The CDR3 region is CASSFPTLLPLTDTQYF. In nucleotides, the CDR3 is TGTGCCAGCAGTTTCCCCACCTTACTTCCCCTTACGGATACGCAGTATTTT.

CDR3 sequence (DNA): TGTGCCAGTAGTATTGTCAGGGGGGGAACTGAAGCTTTCTTT. As protein: CASSIVRGGTEAFF. The chain couples TRBV19 to TRBJ1-1; TRBD1 agrees at 7 bases. Germline V CDR1 and CDR2: LNHDA, SQIVND (reference sequence). V trimming: 3 bases; J trimming: 5 bases; junction bases outside the gene matches: 6. CDR3 length: 14 amino acids.

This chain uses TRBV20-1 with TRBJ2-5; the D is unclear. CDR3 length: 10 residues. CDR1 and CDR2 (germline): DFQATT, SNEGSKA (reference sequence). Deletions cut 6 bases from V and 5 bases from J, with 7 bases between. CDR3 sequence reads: CSAQIETQYF. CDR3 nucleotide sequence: TGCAGTGCCCAAATCGAGACCCAGTACTTC.

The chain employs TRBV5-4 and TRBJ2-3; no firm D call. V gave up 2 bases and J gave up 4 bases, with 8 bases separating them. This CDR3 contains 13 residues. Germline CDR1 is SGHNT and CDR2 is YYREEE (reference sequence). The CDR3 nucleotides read TGTGCCAGCAGCTTAAGGGCGGCAGATACGCAGTATTTT. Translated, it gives CASSLRAADTQYF.

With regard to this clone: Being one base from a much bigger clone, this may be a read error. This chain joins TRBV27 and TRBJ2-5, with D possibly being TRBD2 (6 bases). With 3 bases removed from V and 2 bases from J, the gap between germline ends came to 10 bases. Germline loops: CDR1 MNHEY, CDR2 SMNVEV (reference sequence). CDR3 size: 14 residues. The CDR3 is CASSFSGRQETQYF. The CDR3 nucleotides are TGTGCCAGCAGTTTCTCCGGGAGACAAGAGACCCAGTACTTC.

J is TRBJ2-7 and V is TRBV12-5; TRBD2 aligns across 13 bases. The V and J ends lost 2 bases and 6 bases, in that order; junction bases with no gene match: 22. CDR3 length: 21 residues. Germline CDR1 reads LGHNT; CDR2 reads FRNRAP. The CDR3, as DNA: TGTGCTAGTGGTTTGTCCCCTGCGGGCAGGACTAGCGGGAGATTGGGGCGCGAGCAGTACTTC. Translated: CASGLSPAGRTSGRLGREQYF.

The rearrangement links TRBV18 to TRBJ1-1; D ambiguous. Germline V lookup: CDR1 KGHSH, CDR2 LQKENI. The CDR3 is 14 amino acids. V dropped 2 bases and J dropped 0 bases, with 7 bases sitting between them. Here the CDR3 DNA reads TGTGCCAGCTCACCAGAACGGATGAACACTGAAGCTTTCTTT. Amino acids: CASSPERMNTEAFF.

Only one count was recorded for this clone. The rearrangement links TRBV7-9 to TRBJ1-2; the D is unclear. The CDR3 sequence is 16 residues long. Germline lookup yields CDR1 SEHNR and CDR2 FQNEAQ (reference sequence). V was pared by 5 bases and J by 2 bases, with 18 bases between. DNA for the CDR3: TGTGCCAGCAGCGTAATAGCAGGAGGGCTCAACTATGGCTACACCTTC. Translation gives CASSVIAGGLNYGYTF.

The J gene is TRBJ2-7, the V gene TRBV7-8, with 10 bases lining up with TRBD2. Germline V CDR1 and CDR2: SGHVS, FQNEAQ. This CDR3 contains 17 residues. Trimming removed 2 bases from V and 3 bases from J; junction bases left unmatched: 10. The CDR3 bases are TGTGCCAGCAGCTTACTTAGCGGGAGGAGAGGAATCTACGAGCAGTACTTC. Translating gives CASSLLSGRRGIYEQYF.

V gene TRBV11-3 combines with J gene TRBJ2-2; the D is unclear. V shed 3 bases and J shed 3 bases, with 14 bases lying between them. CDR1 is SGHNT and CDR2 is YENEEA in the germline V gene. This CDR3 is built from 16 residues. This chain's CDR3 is CASSFFPPGYTGELFF. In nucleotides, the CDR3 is TGTGCCAGCAGCTTCTTCCCCCCTGGGTACACCGGGGAGCTGTTTTTT.

CDR3 sequence: CASSLAIAQAKNIQYF. In nucleotides, the CDR3 is TGTGCCAGCAGCTTAGCGATCGCGCAAGCCAAAAACATTCAGTACTTC. The chain uses TRBV11-1 and TRBJ2-4; D remains ambiguous. The germline gives CDR1 SGHAT, CDR2 FQDESV (reference sequence). V lost 0 bases and J lost 0, with 9 bases in between. CDR3 length: 16 amino acids.

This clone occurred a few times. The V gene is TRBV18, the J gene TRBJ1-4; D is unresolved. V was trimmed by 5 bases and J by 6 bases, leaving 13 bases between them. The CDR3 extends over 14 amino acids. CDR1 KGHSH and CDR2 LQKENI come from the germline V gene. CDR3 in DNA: TGTGCCAGCTCATCCAAATACGCAGATGAAAAACTGTTTTTT. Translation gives CASSSKYADEKLFF.

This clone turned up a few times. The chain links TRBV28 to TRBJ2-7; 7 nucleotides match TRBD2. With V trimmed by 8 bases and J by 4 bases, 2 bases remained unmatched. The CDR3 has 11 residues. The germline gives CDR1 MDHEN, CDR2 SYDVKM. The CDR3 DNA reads TGTGCCAGCGGACTAGGGTACGAGCAGTACTTC. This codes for CASGLGYEQYF.

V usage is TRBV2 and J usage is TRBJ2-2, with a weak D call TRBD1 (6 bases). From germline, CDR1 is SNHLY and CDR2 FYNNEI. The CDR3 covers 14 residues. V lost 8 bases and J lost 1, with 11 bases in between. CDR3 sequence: CASFLDRNTGELFF. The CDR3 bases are TGTGCCAGCTTTTTGGACAGGAACACCGGGGAGCTGTTTTTT.